This T cell receptor beta chain derives from a study of T cells in localized non-small cell lung cancer. CDR3 length: 14 amino acids. With 0 bases removed from V and 4 bases from J, the gap between germline ends came to 10 bases. Germline V CDR1 and CDR2: SGDLS, YYNGEE. About this clone: Its antigen is not known.

Profiled with immunoSEQ multiplex PCR; TCRdb holds only in-frame clones, not every one. The repertoire has about 1,200 clones, approximately 18% of them found once; the top ten carry 19%. Study-level points and caveats: As only one tumor region underwent sequencing, heterogeneity remains possible. In adjacent lung appeared a median about 58 of the top 100 tumor clones. Greater blood T cell density accompanied longer overall survival.

Specimen: normal lung tissue next to the tumor, collected before any cancer treatment. This chain joins TRBV9 and TRBJ1-1; D is uncertain. This TCR was sampled from a man aged 40 to 70 with stage I squamous cell lung carcinoma. CDR3 in amino acids: CASSVVAKTTEAFF. The CDR3 DNA reads TGTGCCAGCAGCGTAGTAGCCAAGACCACTGAAGCTTTCTTT.